This is a list of T cell receptor beta chains from one sample in a study of CD4 and CD8 cells across lung adenocarcinoma regions. TCRdb redid the calling of the PCR reads with MiXCR, one entry per CDR3 protein. The sample has some 5,300 distinct CDR3 sequences; about 50% are singletons. Material for sequencing was CD4+ T cells from the margin of a lung tumor. The source is a male donor with lung adenocarcinoma. The CD4 and CD8 labels of this study may be unreliable. Both conserved end residues are part of each CDR3. Fields, in order: clone size, D gene, J gene, V gene, CDR3 protein, CDR3 DNA. D genes are given only for firm matches. Some rows have no size entry. The others give once, few or many, or a class for an expanded clone.

clone size: medium-sized; D gene: .; J gene: TRBJ2-3; V gene: TRBV10-1; CDR3 protein: CASSESTGSDTQYF; CDR3 DNA: TGCGCCAGCAGTGAGTCTACAGGTTCAGATACGCAGTATTTT
clone size: .; D gene: .; J gene: TRBJ1-1; V gene: TRBV6-1; CDR3 protein: CASRVDRPLNTEAFF; CDR3 DNA: TGTGCCAGCAGAGTAGACAGACCCTTAAACACTGAAGCTTTCTTT
clone size: few; D gene: .; J gene: TRBJ2-7; V gene: TRBV6-1; CDR3 protein: CASSRGGQLDEQYF; CDR3 DNA: TGTGCCAGCAGTCGCGGAGGTCAGTTGGACGAGCAGTACTTC
clone size: few; D gene: .; J gene: TRBJ1-1; V gene: TRBV25-1; CDR3 protein: CASRTRLGAEAFF; CDR3 DNA: TGTGCCAGCAGAACGAGATTGGGAGCTGAAGCTTTCTTT
clone size: .; D gene: .; J gene: TRBJ2-2; V gene: TRBV6-5; CDR3 protein: CASRLQSVSPGTLFF; CDR3 DNA: TGTGCCAGCAGACTCCAGTCTGTGAGCCCCGGGACGCTGTTTTTT
clone size: .; D gene: TRBD2; J gene: TRBJ2-7; V gene: TRBV7-8; CDR3 protein: CASSPRWREESYEQYF; CDR3 DNA: TGTGCCAGCAGCCCCCGGTGGCGGGAGGAGTCCTACGAGCAGTACTTC
clone size: few; D gene: .; J gene: TRBJ1-2; V gene: TRBV6-4; CDR3 protein: CASSPTQGQGYTF; CDR3 DNA: TGTGCCAGCAGTCCTACGCAGGGCCAGGGCTACACCTTC
clone size: .; D gene: TRBD1; J gene: TRBJ2-7; V gene: TRBV5-1; CDR3 protein: CASSLGYRGVYEQYF; CDR3 DNA: TGCGCCAGCAGCTTGGGCTACAGGGGAGTTTACGAGCAGTACTTC
clone size: .; D gene: TRBD1; J gene: TRBJ2-7; V gene: TRBV25-1; CDR3 protein: CASSQSGTGSYEQYF; CDR3 DNA: TGTGCCAGCAGTCAGTCCGGGACAGGCTCCTACGAGCAGTACTTC
clone size: .; D gene: .; J gene: TRBJ2-7; V gene: TRBV10-3; CDR3 protein: CGGGPPGSNEQSF; CDR3 DNA: TGTGGGGGCGGACCTCCTGGGTCCAACGAGCAGTCCTTC
clone size: .; D gene: .; J gene: TRBJ2-5; V gene: TRBV6-5; CDR3 protein: CASSYSETEEQYF; CDR3 DNA: TGTGCCAGCAGTTACTCCGAGACTGAGGAGCAGTACTTC
clone size: medium-sized; D gene: .; J gene: TRBJ2-1; V gene: TRBV12-3/TRBV12-4; CDR3 protein: CASSLPHSSYNEQFF; CDR3 DNA: TGTGCCAGCAGTTTACCCCATAGCTCCTACAATGAGCAGTTCTTC
clone size: .; D gene: TRBD1; J gene: TRBJ1-5; V gene: TRBV6-1; CDR3 protein: CASSRRQGRNQPQHF; CDR3 DNA: TGTGCCAGCAGCCGCCGACAGGGCCGCAATCAGCCCCAGCATTTT
clone size: .; D gene: .; J gene: TRBJ1-2; V gene: TRBV14; CDR3 protein: CASSQGAQGGYTF; CDR3 DNA: TGTGCCAGCAGCCAAGGAGCACAGGGAGGCTACACCTTC
clone size: medium-sized; D gene: .; J gene: TRBJ2-3; V gene: TRBV6-5; CDR3 protein: CASSLGTTTDTQYF; CDR3 DNA: TGTGCCAGCAGTTTGGGGACGACGACAGATACGCAGTATTTT
clone size: few; D gene: .; J gene: TRBJ2-7; V gene: TRBV27; CDR3 protein: CASSLSGLGGKDTQYF; CDR3 DNA: TGTGCCAGCAGTTTATCGGGGCTGGGAGGCAAAGACACGCAGTACTTC
clone size: medium-sized; D gene: TRBD2; J gene: TRBJ2-4; V gene: TRBV6-1; CDR3 protein: CASSSGLAGAKNIQYF; CDR3 DNA: TGTGCCAGCAGCTCCGGACTAGCGGGAGCCAAAAACATTCAGTACTTC